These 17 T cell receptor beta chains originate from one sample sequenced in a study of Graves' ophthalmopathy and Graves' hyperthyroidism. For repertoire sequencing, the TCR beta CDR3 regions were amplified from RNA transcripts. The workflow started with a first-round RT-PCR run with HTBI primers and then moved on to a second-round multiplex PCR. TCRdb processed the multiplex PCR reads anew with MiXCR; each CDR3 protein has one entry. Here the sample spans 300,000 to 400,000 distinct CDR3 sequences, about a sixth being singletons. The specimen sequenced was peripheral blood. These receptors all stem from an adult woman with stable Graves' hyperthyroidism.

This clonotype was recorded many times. The CDR3 reads CASILPGQQETQYF. CDR3 coding DNA: TGTGCCAGCATTCTACCCGGCCAGCAAGAGACCCAGTACTTC. The V call is TRBV6-1, the J call TRBJ2-5; no definite D call. V lost 7 bases and J 2 bases, leaving 14 bases between the germline ends. The germline V gene encodes CDR1 MNHNS and CDR2 SASEGT. The CDR3 is 14 residues long.

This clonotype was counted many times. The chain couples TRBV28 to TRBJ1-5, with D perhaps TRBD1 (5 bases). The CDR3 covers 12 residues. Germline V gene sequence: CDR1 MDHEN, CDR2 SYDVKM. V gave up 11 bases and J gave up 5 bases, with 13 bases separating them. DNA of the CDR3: TGTGCCGCATGGGCGGGGCATCAGCCCCAGCATTTT. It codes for CAAWAGHQPQHF.

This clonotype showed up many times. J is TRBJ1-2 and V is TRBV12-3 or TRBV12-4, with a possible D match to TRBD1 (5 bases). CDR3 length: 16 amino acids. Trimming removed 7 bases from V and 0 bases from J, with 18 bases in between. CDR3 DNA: TGTGCCAGCACTATTTCTGGGGCCCTAGCTAACTATGGCTACACCTTC. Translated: CASTISGALANYGYTF.

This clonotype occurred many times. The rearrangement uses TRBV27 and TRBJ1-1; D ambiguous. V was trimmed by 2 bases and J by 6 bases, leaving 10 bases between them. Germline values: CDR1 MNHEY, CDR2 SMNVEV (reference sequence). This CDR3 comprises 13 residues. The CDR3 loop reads CASSLRVLAEAFF. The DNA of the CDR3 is TGTGCCAGCAGTTTAAGAGTTCTCGCTGAAGCTTTCTTT.

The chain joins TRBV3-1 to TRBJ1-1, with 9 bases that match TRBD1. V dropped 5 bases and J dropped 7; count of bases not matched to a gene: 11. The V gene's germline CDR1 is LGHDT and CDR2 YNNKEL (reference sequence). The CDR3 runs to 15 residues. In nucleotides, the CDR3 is TGTGCCAGCAGCGAAGGGTACAGGGGGCAGGGTGAAGCTTTCTTT. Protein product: CASSEGYRGQGEAFF.

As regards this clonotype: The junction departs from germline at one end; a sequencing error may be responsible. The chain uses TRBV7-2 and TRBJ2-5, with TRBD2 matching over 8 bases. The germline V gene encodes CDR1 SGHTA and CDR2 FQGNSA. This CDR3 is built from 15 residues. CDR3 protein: CAISLGTRGGWTQYF. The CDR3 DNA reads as TGTGCCATCAGCCTCGGGACTAGGGGAGGATGGACCCAGTACTTC. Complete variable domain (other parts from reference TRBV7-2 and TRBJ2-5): GAGVSQSPSNKVTEKGKDVELRCDPISGHTALYWYRQSLGQGLEFLIYFQGNSAPDKSGLPSDRFSAERTGGSVSTLTIQRTQQEDSAVYLCAISLGTRGGWTQYFGPGTRLLVL.

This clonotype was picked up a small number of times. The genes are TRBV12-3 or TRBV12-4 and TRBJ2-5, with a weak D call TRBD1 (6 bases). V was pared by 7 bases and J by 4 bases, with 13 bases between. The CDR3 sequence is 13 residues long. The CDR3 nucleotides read TGTGCCAGCACCCAGAGGGGGAGAGAGACCCAGTACTTC. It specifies CASTQRGRETQYF.

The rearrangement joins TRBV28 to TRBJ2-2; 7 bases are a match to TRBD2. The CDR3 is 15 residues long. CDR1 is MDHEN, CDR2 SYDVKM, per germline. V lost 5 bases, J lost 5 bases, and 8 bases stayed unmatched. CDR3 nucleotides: TGTGCCAGCAGTCTTATGAGCGGGACTACCGGGGAGCTGTTTTTT. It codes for CASSLMSGTTGELFF. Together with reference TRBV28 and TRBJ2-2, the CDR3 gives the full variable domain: DVKVTQSSRYLVKRTGEKVFLECVQDMDHENMFWYRQDPGLGLRLIYFSYDVKMKEKGDIPEGYSVSREKKERFSLILESASTNQTSMYLCASSLMSGTTGELFFGEGSRLTVL.

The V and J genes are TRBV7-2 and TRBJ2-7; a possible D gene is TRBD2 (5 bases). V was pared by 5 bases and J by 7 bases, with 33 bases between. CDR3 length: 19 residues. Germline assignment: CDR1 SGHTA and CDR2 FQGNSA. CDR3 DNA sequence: TGTGCCAGCAGCCGCGCGAGGACGACAAGCCGACTAAAGCCATATGAGCAGTACTTC. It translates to CASSRARTTSRLKPYEQYF.

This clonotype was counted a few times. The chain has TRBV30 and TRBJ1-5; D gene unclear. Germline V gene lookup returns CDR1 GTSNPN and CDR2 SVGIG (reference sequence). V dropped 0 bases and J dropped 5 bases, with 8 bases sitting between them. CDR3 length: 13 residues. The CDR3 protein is CAWSVNDDQPQHF. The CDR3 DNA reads TGTGCCTGGAGTGTGAATGATGATCAGCCCCAGCATTTT.

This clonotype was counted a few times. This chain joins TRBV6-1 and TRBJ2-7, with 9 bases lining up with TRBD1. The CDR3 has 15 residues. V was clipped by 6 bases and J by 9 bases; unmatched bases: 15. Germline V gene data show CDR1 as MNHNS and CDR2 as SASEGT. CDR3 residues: CASSHWTGEVEGQYF. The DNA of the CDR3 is TGTGCCAGCAGCCATTGGACAGGGGAGGTAGAGGGGCAGTACTTC.

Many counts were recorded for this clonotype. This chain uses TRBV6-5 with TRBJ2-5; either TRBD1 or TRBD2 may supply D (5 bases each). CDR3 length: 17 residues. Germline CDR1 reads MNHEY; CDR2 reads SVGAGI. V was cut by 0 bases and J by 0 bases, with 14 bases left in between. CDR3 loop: CASSYSPVREYQETQYF. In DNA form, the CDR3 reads TGTGCCAGCAGTTACTCCCCGGTCAGGGAGTACCAAGAGACCCAGTACTTC.

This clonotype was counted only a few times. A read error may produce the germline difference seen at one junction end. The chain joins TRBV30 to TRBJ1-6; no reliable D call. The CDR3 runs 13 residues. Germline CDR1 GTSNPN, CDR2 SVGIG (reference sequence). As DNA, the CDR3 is TGTGGCTGGAGTTCCCAGACCCGATCACCCCTCCACTTT. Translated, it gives CGWSSQTRSPLHF.

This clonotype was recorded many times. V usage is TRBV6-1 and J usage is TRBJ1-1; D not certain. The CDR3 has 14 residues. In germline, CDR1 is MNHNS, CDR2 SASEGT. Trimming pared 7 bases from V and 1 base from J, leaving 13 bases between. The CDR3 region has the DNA TGTGCCAGCAATGGGAGGTCGGCGAACACTGAAGCTTTCTTT. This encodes CASNGRSANTEAFF.

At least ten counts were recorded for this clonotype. CDR3 residues: CASSRAWGPGETQYF. In nucleotides, the CDR3 is TGTGCCAGCAGTAGGGCGTGGGGTCCGGGTGAGACCCAGTACTTC. This chain joins TRBV6-4 and TRBJ2-5; D remains ambiguous. The CDR3 has 15 amino acids. With 5 bases removed from V and 5 bases from J, the gap between germline ends came to 18 bases. Germline-derived CDR1 and CDR2 are MRHNA and SNTAGT.

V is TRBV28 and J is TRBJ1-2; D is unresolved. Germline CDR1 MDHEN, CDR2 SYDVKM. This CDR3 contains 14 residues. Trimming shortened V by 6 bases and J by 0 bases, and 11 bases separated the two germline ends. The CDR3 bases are TGTGCCAGCAGCCCAAATGGAGCTAACTATGGCTACACCTTC. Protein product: CASSPNGANYGYTF.

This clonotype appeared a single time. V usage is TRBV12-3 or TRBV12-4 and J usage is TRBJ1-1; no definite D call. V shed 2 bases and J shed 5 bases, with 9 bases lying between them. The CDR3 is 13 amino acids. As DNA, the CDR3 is TGTGCCAGCAGTTTAAGTCAGCCTACTGAAGCTTTCTTT. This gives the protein CASSLSQPTEAFF.